The 24 T cell receptor beta chains below all came from one sample that was sequenced in a study of CD8 T cells in Susac syndrome. Random-hexamer reverse transcription was applied to about 0.5 to 1 ug RNA. A single record per CDR3 protein comes from TCRdb applying MiXCR to the immunoSEQ multiplex PCR reads. Of about 190,000 distinct CDR3 sequences in the sample, almost 96% were seen once. Sequencing was carried out using CD4+ T cells from PBMCs. These receptors were collected from a human donor with Susac syndrome.

J is TRBJ2-7 and V is TRBV12-3 or TRBV12-4; 9 positions match TRBD1. The CDR3 loop spans 14 amino acids. V was pared by 5 bases and J by 3 bases, with 5 bases of the junction left unmatched. CDR3 bases: TGTGCCAGCAGTACGACAGGGGGATACTACGAGCAGTACTTC. Protein sequence: CASSTTGGYYEQYF.

This chain joins TRBV29-1 and TRBJ1-2; D unclear. V dropped 4 bases and J dropped 0 bases, with 9 bases sitting between them. Per the germline V gene, CDR1 is SQVTM and CDR2 is ANQGSEA. CDR3 length: 13 residues. The CDR3: CSVVANSNYGYTF. CDR3 DNA: TGCAGCGTTGTAGCAAATTCTAACTATGGCTACACCTTC.

The rearrangement links TRBV10-3 to TRBJ2-5; perhaps TRBD1 as D (6 bases). V lost 10 bases to trimming and J lost 1 base, with 16 bases between them. The CDR3 covers 14 residues. The germline gives CDR1 ENHRY, CDR2 SYGVKD. The CDR3 DNA reads TGTGCCACTTCAGGGGAACAGTTCCAAGAGACCCAGTACTTC. Translating it yields CATSGEQFQETQYF.

The rearrangement uses TRBV20-1 and TRBJ2-5, with 7 bases lining up with TRBD1. The germline V gene has CDR1 DFQATT and CDR2 SNEGSKA (reference sequence). J gave up 4 bases and V 5 bases, and 4 bases lay outside the gene matches. The CDR3 loop spans 12 amino acids. The CDR3 sequence: CSASYRGETQYF. The CDR3 DNA is TGCAGTGCTTCTTACAGGGGAGAGACCCAGTACTTC.

V gene TRBV5-6 combines with J gene TRBJ1-4; no definite D call. Germline V gene sequence: CDR1 SGHDT, CDR2 YYEEEE. The length of the CDR3 is 16 residues. The V end lost 3 bases, the J end lost 4 bases, and 16 bases lay between the germline ends. The CDR3 is CASSSPIGGVNEKLFF. In nucleotides, the CDR3 is TGTGCCAGCAGCTCCCCGATCGGCGGCGTTAATGAAAAACTGTTTTTT.

This clonotype showed up just once. The CDR3 region is CASSLTGPYNEQFF. CDR3 DNA sequence: TGTGCCAGCAGCTTGACAGGCCCCTACAATGAGCAGTTCTTC. The chain carries TRBV7-2 and TRBJ2-1; a weak D match, TRBD1 (6 bases). From germline, CDR1 is SGHTA and CDR2 FQGNSA. The CDR3 length is 14 residues. V dropped 3 bases and J dropped 2 bases, with 8 bases sitting between them.

The rearrangement links TRBV3-1 to TRBJ2-1, with D perhaps TRBD2 (5 bases). V was clipped by 1 base and J by 10 bases, with 8 bases between them. Germline V gene sequence: CDR1 LGHDT, CDR2 YNNKEL (reference sequence). The CDR3 spans 12 residues. In DNA, the CDR3 is TGTGCCAGCAGCCAAGTGCGGAGGGAGCAGTTCTTC. Translated: CASSQVRREQFF.

J is TRBJ1-5 and V is TRBV23-1; 7 nucleotides align to TRBD1. TRBV23-1 carries the ORF label, with uncertain function. The CDR3 extends over 18 amino acids. V lost 7 bases to trimming and J lost 0 bases; unmatched junction nucleotides: 15. The CDR3 is CASTLVRKGAGSNQPQHF. The CDR3 region has the DNA TGCGCCAGCACTCTAGTACGAAAGGGGGCTGGTAGCAATCAGCCCCAGCATTTT.

The CDR3 sequence is CASSQDFRTGPWVEQFF. The CDR3 coding sequence is TGTGCCAGCAGCCAAGATTTCAGGACAGGCCCTTGGGTTGAGCAGTTCTTC. This rearrangement joins TRBV3-1 to TRBJ2-1; TRBD1 matches 7 bases. V was pared by 0 bases and J by 9 bases, with 14 bases of the junction left unmatched. There are 17 residues in the CDR3. Germline CDR1 LGHDT, CDR2 YNNKEL (reference sequence).

The rearrangement joins TRBV4-3 to TRBJ2-5; possible D gene TRBD1, 6 bases. Germline CDR1 and CDR2: LGHNA and YSLEER. The ends were cut back, 0 bases at V and 5 bases at J, with 13 bases in the middle. The CDR3 runs to 15 residues. CDR3 sequence reads: CASSQESGGLETQYF. DNA for the CDR3: TGCGCCAGCAGCCAAGAGAGTGGGGGCCTGGAGACCCAGTACTTC.

The rearrangement joins TRBV6-6 to TRBJ2-7, with D perhaps matching TRBD2 (6 bases). This CDR3 spans 16 amino acids. V was cut by 2 bases and J by 7 bases, with 21 bases left in between. Germline lookup yields CDR1 MNHNY and CDR2 SVGAGI (reference sequence). CDR3 region: CASSYQAGTRAREQYF. The CDR3 coding sequence is TGTGCCAGCAGTTACCAAGCCGGGACTCGGGCTAGGGAGCAGTACTTC.

This clonotype was seen once. This rearrangement joins TRBV5-4 to TRBJ2-1; D is undetermined. Per germline, CDR1 SGHNT and CDR2 YYREEE (reference sequence). This CDR3 is built from 13 residues. V shed 3 bases and J shed 9 bases, with 13 bases lying between them. In DNA form, the CDR3 reads TGTGCCAGCAGCTCCCCTAGAGTAGTTGAGCAGTTCTTC. It is translated as CASSSPRVVEQFF.

The chain links TRBV11-1 to TRBJ2-7, with TRBD1 identical over 9 bases. Trimming removed 1 base from V and 2 bases from J; junction bases left unmatched: 6. CDR3 size: 16 residues. CDR1 is SGHAT, CDR2 FQDESV, per germline (reference sequence). This chain's CDR3 is CASSLEARTGAYEQYF. CDR3 DNA: TGTGCCAGCAGCTTAGAGGCGCGGACAGGGGCCTACGAGCAGTACTTC.

The chain recombines TRBV6-5 with TRBJ1-2, with a weak D call TRBD1 (6 bases). Trimming removed 8 bases at V and 9 bases at J, with 16 bases between. Germline loops: CDR1 MNHEY, CDR2 SVGAGI. The CDR3 runs 12 residues. The CDR3 bases are TGTGCCAGCGGGGGCCAGGGCTCGCGCTACACCTTC. It encodes CASGGQGSRYTF.

The J gene is TRBJ2-7, the V gene TRBV20-1, with 9 nucleotides matching TRBD2. The CDR3 consists of 14 residues. Germline-derived CDR1 and CDR2 are DFQATT and SNEGSKA (reference sequence). V trimming: 0 bases; J trimming: 2 bases; junction bases outside the gene matches: 2. In DNA form, the CDR3 reads TGCAGTGCTAGAGAAGCGGGGGGTACCTACGAGCAGTACTTC. It specifies CSAREAGGTYEQYF.

The chain's CDR3 is CASSGIQGGYGYTF. CDR3 nucleotides: TGTGCCAGCAGCGGAATACAGGGAGGGTATGGCTACACCTTC. V usage is TRBV2 and J usage is TRBJ1-2; perhaps TRBD1 as D (6 bases). Germline CDR1 SNHLY, CDR2 FYNNEI. V lost 6 bases and J 5 bases, leaving 16 bases between the germline ends. The CDR3 length is 14 residues.

This clonotype showed up just once. This chain links TRBV20-1 with TRBJ1-1; D is perhaps TRBD1 (6 bases). This CDR3 contains 12 residues. V lost 4 bases and J lost 7, with 13 bases in between. Germline CDR1 is DFQATT and CDR2 is SNEGSKA (reference sequence). In DNA, the CDR3 is TGCAGTGCTAAACAGGGCTGGATTGAAGCTTTCTTT. Protein product: CSAKQGWIEAFF.

J is TRBJ1-5 and V is TRBV12-3 or TRBV12-4; D might be TRBD1 (5 bases). The CDR3 runs to 14 residues. The V and J ends lost 3 bases and 9 bases respectively, with 15 bases between them. This chain's CDR3 is CASSFGGVFGPQHF. CDR3 DNA sequence: TGTGCCAGCAGTTTTGGGGGGGTCTTTGGGCCCCAGCATTTT.

This clonotype is a singleton in its sample. The chain joins TRBV3-1 to TRBJ2-7, with TRBD2 identical over 10 bases. This CDR3 is built from 15 residues. Germline trimming cut 5 bases from V and 4 bases from J; bases unmatched to any gene: 8. CDR1 and CDR2 (germline): LGHDT, YNNKEL (reference sequence). In nucleotides, the CDR3 is TGTGCCAGCAGCTTCATAGCGGGGGGCCAATACGAGCAGTACTTC. Its translation is CASSFIAGGQYEQYF.

J is TRBJ1-5 and V is TRBV24-1; tentatively, D is TRBD1 (5 bases). The CDR3 length is 13 residues. The germline V gene encodes CDR1 KGHDR and CDR2 SFDVKD. V was clipped by 3 bases and J by 6 bases, with 8 bases between them. As DNA, the CDR3 is TGTGCCACCAGTGATCGGGGGTTTCAGCCCCAGCATTTT. Its translation: CATSDRGFQPQHF.

CDR3 DNA sequence: TGCAGCGTTGACGTGACAGGGTCCGGAAACACCATATATTTT. Its protein is CSVDVTGSGNTIYF. The gene calls are TRBV29-1 and TRBJ1-3, with 7 bases matching TRBD1. The CDR3 has 14 amino acids. With V trimmed by 3 bases and J by 4 bases, 6 bases remained unmatched. The germline V gene encodes CDR1 SQVTM and CDR2 ANQGSEA.

The chain carries TRBV15 and TRBJ2-7; 11 bases agree with TRBD2. V trimming: 5 bases; J trimming: 3 bases; junction bases outside the gene matches: 0. CDR1 is LNHNV and CDR2 is YYDKDF in the germline V gene (reference sequence). CDR3 length equals 13 residues. The CDR3 here is CATSGLAGYEQYF. The CDR3 nucleotides read TGTGCCACCAGCGGACTAGCGGGCTACGAGCAGTACTTC.

This rearrangement joins TRBV5-1 to TRBJ1-1; no definite D call. This CDR3 comprises 14 residues. The ends were cut back, 1 base at V and 1 base at J, with 8 bases in the middle. Per the germline V gene, CDR1 is SGHRS and CDR2 is YFSETQ. The CDR3 DNA reads TGCGCCAGCAGCTTGCGGCAGGCGAACACTGAAGCTTTCTTT. Its translation: CASSLRQANTEAFF.

This chain links TRBV19 with TRBJ2-2; D not resolved. The CDR3 extends over 15 amino acids. V lost 6 bases to trimming and J lost 2 bases, with 13 bases between them. Germline-derived CDR1 and CDR2 are LNHDA and SQIVND (reference sequence). The CDR3 loop reads CASRLLGRNTGELFF. CDR3 coding DNA: TGTGCCAGTAGGCTCCTGGGCCGTAACACCGGGGAGCTGTTTTTT.